What follows are 3 T cell receptor beta chains derived from one specimen sequenced in a study of chemoradiotherapy in HPV16-positive cancers (dated by TCRdb to the early 2020s). Library preparation used the immunoSEQ multiplex PCR assay. TCRdb stores this immuneACCESS table with in-frame sequences only. Part of the clones is absent; in the studies checked, under half of the shortfall reflects unresolved V genes, and no reason is known for the rest. This sample lists more than 1,200 clones; roughly nine tenths were detected once. The ten largest clones represent 3.5% to 4% of the sample. Sequenced material: tumor tissue, taken from a patient who underwent chemoradiotherapy. The receptors stem from a human donor with HPV-associated anogenital cancer.

This clone was picked up one time. This sequence joins TRBV7-8 and TRBJ2-7, with D maybe TRBD1 (6 bases). Germline V gene data show CDR1 as SGHVS and CDR2 as FQNEAQ. The CDR3 is made up of 14 amino acids. The germline V and J ends were trimmed by 1 base and 2 bases, with 9 bases remaining between them. The DNA of the CDR3 is TGTGCCAGCAGCTTAGAACAGGGCACCTACGAGCAGTACTTC. Its translation: CASSLEQGTYEQYF.

The rearrangement links TRBV5-1 to TRBJ2-1; TRBD2 is a possible D gene (5 bases). V lost 5 bases and J lost 1, with 10 bases in between. In germline, CDR1 is SGHRS, CDR2 YFSETQ. There are 14 residues in the CDR3. In nucleotides, the CDR3 is TGCGCCAGCAGGGAGGTGGGATCCTACAATGAGCAGTTCTTC. It yields the protein CASREVGSYNEQFF.

The chain links TRBV7-3 to TRBJ1-6, with D uncertain. Germline CDR1 and CDR2: SGHTA and FQGTGA. Trimming left V 2 bases short and J 7 bases short, with 6 bases between. The CDR3 is 13 residues long. The DNA of the CDR3 is TGTGCCAGCAGCTTAGAGGCAAATTCACCCCTCCACTTT. It codes for CASSLEANSPLHF. Using reference TRBV7-3 and TRBJ1-6 for the parts outside the CDR3, the full variable domain is GAGVSQTPSNKVTEKGKYVELRCDPISGHTALYWYRQSLGQGPEFLIYFQGTGAADDSGLPNDRFFAVRPEGSVSTLKIQRTERGDSAVYLCASSLEANSPLHFGNGTRLTVT.